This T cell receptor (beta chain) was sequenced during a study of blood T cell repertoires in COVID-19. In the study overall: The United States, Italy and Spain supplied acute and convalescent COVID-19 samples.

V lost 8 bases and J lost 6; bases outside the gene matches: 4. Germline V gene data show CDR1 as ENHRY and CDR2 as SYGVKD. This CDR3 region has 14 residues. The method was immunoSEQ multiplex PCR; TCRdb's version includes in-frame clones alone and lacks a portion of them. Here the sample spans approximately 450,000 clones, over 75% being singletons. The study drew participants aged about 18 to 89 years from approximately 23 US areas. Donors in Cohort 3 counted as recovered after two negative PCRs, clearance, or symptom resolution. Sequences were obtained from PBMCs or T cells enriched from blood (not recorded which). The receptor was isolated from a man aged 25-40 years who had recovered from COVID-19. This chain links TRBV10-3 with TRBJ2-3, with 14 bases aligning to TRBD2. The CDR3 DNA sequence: TGTGCCATCGGGGGACTAGCGGGAGTTGATACGCAGTATTTT. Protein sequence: CAIGGLAGVDTQYF.